The 27 T cell receptor beta chains listed next were all sequenced from one sample in a study of blood T cells in healthy people across ages. Alongside a J-beta primer mix, a sample-barcoded 5' primer served in a second PCR lasting about 7 to 12 cycles. TCRdb ran MiXCR on the 5' RACE reads and lists one entry per CDR3 protein. The sample holds over 1,200,000 distinct CDR3 sequences, 55% to 75% seen once. Sequencing input: blood. The source of these receptors is a young man in good health.

The chain recombines TRBV3-1 with TRBJ1-4; 10 bases align to TRBD1. The J segment lost 8 bases and the V segment lost 4 bases, leaving 7 bases of the junction unmatched. The CDR3 loop spans 15 amino acids. Germline loops: CDR1 LGHDT, CDR2 YNNKEL (reference sequence). The CDR3 sequence: CASSLRTGGYEKLFF. The CDR3 DNA reads as TGTGCCAGCAGCCTTCGGACAGGGGGATACGAAAAACTGTTTTTT.

The genes are TRBV13 and TRBJ2-1, with 12 nucleotides matching TRBD2. Germline V lookup: CDR1 PRHDT, CDR2 FYEKMQ (reference sequence). CDR3 size: 17 residues. The trim removed 5 bases at V and 4 bases at J, leaving 9 bases unmatched. The CDR3 region has the DNA TGTGCCAGCAGCACGCGCCAGGGGACTAGCGGGTACAATGAGCAGTTCTTC. Encoded protein: CASSTRQGTSGYNEQFF.

This clonotype appeared a single time. The genes are TRBV7-8 and TRBJ1-1; 8 bases are shared with TRBD1. Trimming cost V 3 bases and J 7 bases; bases outside gene matches: 10. The CDR3 contains 15 residues. CDR1 and CDR2 from the germline V gene are SGHVS and FQNEAQ. The CDR3 loop reads CASSLAGGFHREAFF. The CDR3 DNA is TGTGCCAGCAGCTTGGCAGGGGGCTTCCACCGTGAAGCTTTCTTT.

This clonotype was counted between two and nine times. The chain recombines TRBV5-1 with TRBJ1-5; D remains unclear. Germline assignment: CDR1 SGHRS and CDR2 YFSETQ. The CDR3 is 14 amino acids. With 4 bases removed from V and 2 bases from J, the gap between germline ends came to 10 bases. CDR3 protein: CASSPSSGNQPQHF. CDR3 sequence (DNA): TGCGCCAGCAGCCCCTCCTCTGGCAATCAGCCCCAGCATTTT.

The chain couples TRBV29-1 to TRBJ2-1, with D maybe TRBD1 (5 bases). The CDR3 spans 13 residues. Per the germline V gene, CDR1 is SQVTM and CDR2 is ANQGSEA. Deletions cut 5 bases from V and 4 bases from J, with 12 bases between. CDR3 loop: CSVRGRAYNEQFF. CDR3 nucleotide sequence: TGCAGCGTTAGGGGTCGCGCATACAATGAGCAGTTCTTC.

V gene TRBV20-1 combines with J gene TRBJ1-5, with a tentative D call TRBD1 (5 bases). The germline V gene encodes CDR1 DFQATT and CDR2 SNEGSKA (reference sequence). V was trimmed by 3 bases and J by 6 bases, leaving 15 bases between them. The CDR3 spans 14 residues. The CDR3 here is CSASARGEFQPQHF. The CDR3, as DNA: TGCAGTGCTAGCGCTCGGGGGGAGTTTCAGCCCCAGCATTTT.

This chain uses TRBV6-2 or TRBV6-3 with TRBJ2-1; no reliable D call. V was clipped by 5 bases and J by 4 bases, with 21 bases between them. This CDR3 has 17 amino acids. Looked up from germline, CDR1 is MNHEY and CDR2 is SVGEGT. CDR3 DNA: TGTGCCAGCAGTCCCGACCGTACAATGATGCGGTACAATGAGCAGTTCTTC. It specifies CASSPDRTMMRYNEQFF.

The CDR3 spells CASSELAGEGGYEQYF. CDR3 nucleotides: TGCGCCAGCAGTGAGCTAGCGGGAGAAGGTGGCTACGAGCAGTACTTC. The genes are TRBV5-1 and TRBJ2-7; 10 bases fit TRBD2. The V segment lost 5 bases and the J segment 3 bases; nucleotides outside the gene matches: 11. The CDR3 has 16 residues. Germline CDR1 and CDR2: SGHRS and YFSETQ.

As regards this clonotype: One base away lies a much larger clone, so this may be a sequencing read error. This rearrangement joins TRBV6-5 to TRBJ2-5, with 10 bases that match TRBD1. V was clipped by 6 bases and J by 3 bases; unmatched bases: 4. The CDR3 sequence is 14 residues long. The germline V gene encodes CDR1 MNHEY and CDR2 SVGAGI. For the CDR3, the DNA is TGTGCCAGCAGATCCGGGACAGGGGAAGAGACCCAGTACTTC. Its translation: CASRSGTGEETQYF.

This chain joins TRBV20-1 and TRBJ1-6; 7 bases match TRBD1. Looked up from germline, CDR1 is DFQATT and CDR2 is SNEGSKA (reference sequence). V was pared by 6 bases and J by 10 bases, with 12 bases of the junction left unmatched. This CDR3 region has 14 residues. The CDR3 is CSARQGRLDSPLHF. The CDR3, as DNA: TGCAGTGCAAGACAGGGAAGGCTCGACTCACCCCTCCACTTT.

A note on this clonotype: One end of the junction varies from germline; a read error may be responsible. This chain's CDR3 is CSVIDTAGGCTF. The DNA of the CDR3 is TGCAGCGTTATAGACACGGCGGGTGGCTGCACCTTC. This chain connects TRBV29-1 to TRBJ1-2; D is unclear. Germline V gives CDR1 SQVTM, CDR2 ANQGSEA. The CDR3 runs 12 residues. The whole variable domain, remainder taken from reference TRBV29-1 and TRBJ1-2, is SAVISQKPSRDICQRGTSLTIQCQVDSQVTMMFWYRQQPGQSLTLIATANQGSEATYESGFVIDKFPISRPNLTFSTLTVSNMSPEDSSIYLCSVIDTAGGCTFGSGTRLTVV.

The rearrangement links TRBV11-2 to TRBJ2-3, with a weak D call TRBD2 (6 bases). V lost 5 bases, J lost 0 bases, and 12 bases lay in between. The germline V gene encodes CDR1 SGHAT and CDR2 FQNNGV. This CDR3 is built from 15 residues. The CDR3 here is CASSPGAGSTDTQYF. CDR3 in DNA: TGTGCCAGCAGCCCCGGAGCGGGTAGCACAGATACGCAGTATTTT.

The CDR3 DNA is TGTGCCAGCAGCCAGCCTGGGCAGTCCCCTGAAGCTTTCTTT. This sequence encodes CASSQPGQSPEAFF. V usage is TRBV5-8 and J usage is TRBJ1-1; D gene unclear. The V gene lost 4 bases and the J gene lost 6 bases, with 16 bases spanning the gap. The CDR3 contains 14 residues. Germline V gene lookup returns CDR1 SGHTS and CDR2 YDEGEE. The full variable domain, rest sourced from reference TRBV5-8 and TRBJ1-1, is EAGVTQSPTHLIKTRGQQATLRCSPISGHTSVYWYQQALGLGLQFLLWYDEGEERNRGNFPPRFSGRQFPNYSSELNVNALELEDSALYLCASSQPGQSPEAFFGQGTRLTVV.

A few counts support this clonotype. The gene calls are TRBV4-2 and TRBJ2-5; TRBD2 aligns across 15 bases. Germline V gene sequence: CDR1 LGHNA, CDR2 YNFKEQ. V was clipped by 4 bases and J by 3 bases; unmatched bases: 12. The CDR3 has 19 residues. The CDR3 DNA follows: TGTGCCAGCAGCCTAGTCGGGACTAGCGGGGGGACGACTGAAGAGACCCAGTACTTC. Encoded protein: CASSLVGTSGGTTEETQYF.

This sequence joins TRBV6-2 or TRBV6-3 and TRBJ2-1; TRBD1 is a possible D gene (5 bases). Trimming stripped 7 bases from V and 0 bases from J, with 13 bases between. CDR1 and CDR2 (germline): MNHEY, SVGEGT. The CDR3 is 15 amino acids. The DNA of the CDR3 is TGTGCCAGCACCAGGGCCATGGGCTCCTACAATGAGCAGTTCTTC. Amino acid sequence: CASTRAMGSYNEQFF.

The rearrangement links TRBV27 to TRBJ1-2, with 7 bases fitting TRBD1. In germline, CDR1 is MNHEY, CDR2 SMNVEV (reference sequence). Trimming cost V 6 bases and J 6 bases; bases outside gene matches: 25. The CDR3 runs to 19 residues. The CDR3 DNA reads as TGTGCCAGCAGGTCCCAACACCCCGGGACAGACAATATTTCCGATGGCTACACCTTC. Translation: CASRSQHPGTDNISDGYTF.

This clonotype was counted a few times. The chain has TRBV19 and TRBJ2-2; D is perhaps TRBD1 (6 bases). The germline V gene has CDR1 LNHDA and CDR2 SQIVND (reference sequence). V was cut by 5 bases and J by 5 bases, with 12 bases left in between. The CDR3 has 14 residues. CDR3 nucleotides: TGTGCCAGTAGTCCGGGCAGGGGAACCGGGGAGCTGTTTTTT. Its protein is CASSPGRGTGELFF.

This clonotype was counted a few times. The chain is built from TRBV27 and TRBJ2-6; the D is unclear. V was shortened by 0 bases and J by 0 bases, with 15 bases between the two germline ends. The CDR3 loop spans 19 amino acids. From germline, CDR1 is MNHEY and CDR2 SMNVEV (reference sequence). Here the CDR3 DNA reads TGTGCCAGCAGTTTATCGGTGGCAGGTCCCAGCTCTGGGGCCAACGTCCTGACTTTC. This encodes CASSLSVAGPSSGANVLTF.

This clonotype was seen only a few times. The rearrangement uses TRBV7-9 and TRBJ1-2; D perhaps matches TRBD1 (6 bases). Germline V CDR1 and CDR2: SEHNR, FQNEAQ (reference sequence). The CDR3 consists of 13 residues. The V end lost 5 bases, the J end lost 11 bases, and 18 bases lay between the germline ends. The CDR3 DNA is TGTGCCAGCAGCCCGACGGGGGGCTCTGGTTACACCTTC. Translated, it gives CASSPTGGSGYTF.

This chain joins TRBV28 and TRBJ1-2; D unresolved. The CDR3 spans 14 residues. The germline CDR1 and CDR2 sequences are MDHEN and SYDVKM. V was trimmed by 7 bases and J by 10 bases, leaving 22 bases between them. The CDR3 reads CASTTSEARLDYTF. For the CDR3, the DNA is TGTGCCAGCACTACTAGTGAGGCAAGACTTGACTACACCTTC.

V is TRBV10-3 and J is TRBJ2-5; 7 bases are a match to TRBD2. The assigned J gene may be wrong: the sequence end matches TRBJ2-7 better. The germline V gene encodes CDR1 ENHRY and CDR2 SYGVKD. This CDR3 has 12 residues. The CDR3 DNA reads as TGTGCCGTTACTAGCGCCACCTACGAGCAGTACTTC. It is translated as CAVTSATYEQYF.

V usage is TRBV9 and J usage is TRBJ2-1; the match to TRBD2 covers 8 bases. The CDR3 contains 15 residues. Germline values: CDR1 SGDLS, CDR2 YYNGEE. The ends lost 0 bases at V and 8 bases at J; junction bases unmatched: 7. CDR3 coding DNA: TGTGCCAGCAGCGTAGCCAGCGGGAGCACGGATGAGCAGTTCTTC. Residues: CASSVASGSTDEQFF.

V usage is TRBV27 and J usage is TRBJ1-6, with a weak D call TRBD1 (5 bases). The CDR3 extends over 16 amino acids. Trimming left V 4 bases short and J 6 bases short, with 16 bases between. Germline assignment: CDR1 MNHEY and CDR2 SMNVEV (reference sequence). The CDR3 nucleotides are TGTGCCAGCAGTTCCCTAGGACGGGGACTTAATTCACCCCTCCACTTT. It translates to CASSSLGRGLNSPLHF.

This chain links TRBV12-5 with TRBJ2-2; 7 positions agree with TRBD1. CDR1 and CDR2 (germline): LGHNT, FRNRAP. The CDR3 has 15 amino acids. J lost 3 bases, V lost 3 bases, and 4 bases had no gene match. The CDR3 DNA sequence: TGTGCTAGTGGTTTTCACAGGGGTGACACCGGGGAGCTGTTTTTT. Protein: CASGFHRGDTGELFF. Together with reference TRBV12-5 and TRBJ2-2, the CDR3 gives the full variable domain: DARVTQTPRHKVTEMGQEVTMRCQPILGHNTVFWYRQTMMQGLELLAYFRNRAPLDDSGMPKDRFSAEMPDATLATLKIQPSEPRDSAVYFCASGFHRGDTGELFFGEGSRLTVL.

This chain connects TRBV29-1 to TRBJ1-2; the D is unclear. CDR3 size: 12 residues. Trimming took 3 bases from V and 5 from J, leaving 10 bases between them. The germline gives CDR1 SQVTM, CDR2 ANQGSEA. CDR3 loop: CSVERRGYGYTF. In DNA form, the CDR3 reads TGCAGCGTTGAGAGAAGAGGGTATGGCTACACCTTC.

This clonotype was seen only a few times. The J gene is TRBJ2-5, the V gene TRBV29-1, with no clear D. Trimming cost V 3 bases and J 7 bases, with 9 bases left between them. The CDR3 length is 11 residues. The V gene's germline CDR1 is SQVTM and CDR2 ANQGSEA. In DNA, the CDR3 is TGCAGCGTTGACAGTCCTGGGACCCAGTACTTC. Protein sequence: CSVDSPGTQYF.

The rearrangement joins TRBV7-9 to TRBJ1-2, with D unclear. This CDR3 is 14 amino acids long. Deletions cut 3 bases from V and 0 bases from J, with 8 bases between. Germline values: CDR1 SEHNR, CDR2 FQNEAQ (reference sequence). The CDR3 nucleotides are TGTGCCAGCAGCTTGCCAGGCTCTAACTATGGCTACACCTTC. Its translation is CASSLPGSNYGYTF. Full variable domain (remainder filled in from reference TRBV7-9 and TRBJ1-2): DTGVSQNPRHKITKRGQNVTFRCDPISEHNRLYWYRQTLGQGPEFLTYFQNEAQLEKSRLLSDRFSAERPKGSFSTLEIQRTEQGDSAMYLCASSLPGSNYGYTFGSGTRLTVV.